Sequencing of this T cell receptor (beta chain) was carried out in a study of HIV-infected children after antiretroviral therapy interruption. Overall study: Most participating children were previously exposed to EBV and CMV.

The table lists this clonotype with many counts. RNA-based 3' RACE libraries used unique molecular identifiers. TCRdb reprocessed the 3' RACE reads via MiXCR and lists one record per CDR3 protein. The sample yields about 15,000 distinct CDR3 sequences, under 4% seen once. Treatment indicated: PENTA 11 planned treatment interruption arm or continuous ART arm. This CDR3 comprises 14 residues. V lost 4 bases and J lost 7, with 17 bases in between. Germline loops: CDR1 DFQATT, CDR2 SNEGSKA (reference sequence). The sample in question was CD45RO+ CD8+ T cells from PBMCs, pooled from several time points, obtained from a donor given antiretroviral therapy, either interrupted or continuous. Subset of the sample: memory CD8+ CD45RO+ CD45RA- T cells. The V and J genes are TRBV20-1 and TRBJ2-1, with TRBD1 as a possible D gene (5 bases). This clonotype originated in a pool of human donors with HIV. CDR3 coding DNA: TGCAGTGCTAAAGGGGAAGTTGGCGAGAATGAGCAGTTCTTC. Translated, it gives CSAKGEVGENEQFF.